These T cell receptor beta chains were read from a single sample in a study of cytomegalovirus exposure and HLA in healthy donors. The protocol was immunoSEQ multiplex PCR, while the TCRdb copy is restricted to in-frame clones and leaves out a portion. The data hold roughly 100,000 clones, with 50% to 65% observed a single time. The sample taken for sequencing was PBMCs. The receptors come from a man aged 30-40 years in good health and CMV-seropositive. Each CDR3 is given without its conserved first and last residue. Each record gives: J gene, V gene, clone size, CDR3 protein. A row's size may be missing; if present it is once, few, many or a size class.

J gene: TRBJ1-2
V gene: TRBV7-8
clone size: .
CDR3 protein: ASSLDRGVNGYT

J gene: TRBJ1-5
V gene: TRBV2
clone size: .
CDR3 protein: ASREQDWDQPQH

J gene: TRBJ1-6
V gene: TRBV5-5
clone size: .
CDR3 protein: ASSLLQFNSPLH

J gene: TRBJ2-3
V gene: TRBV28
clone size: .
CDR3 protein: ASSLNPDWISTDTQY

J gene: TRBJ1-3
V gene: TRBV6-6
clone size: .
CDR3 protein: ASSLTGAGNTIY

J gene: TRBJ2-4
V gene: TRBV5-6
clone size: .
CDR3 protein: ASSLYGKNIQY

J gene: TRBJ1-6
V gene: TRBV11-2
clone size: .
CDR3 protein: ASSLVGANSPLH

J gene: TRBJ1-3
V gene: TRBV9
clone size: .
CDR3 protein: ASSVDGGAGNTIY

J gene: TRBJ1-6
V gene: TRBV6-5
clone size: few
CDR3 protein: ASSPFPGGISPLH

J gene: TRBJ2-1
V gene: TRBV7-3
clone size: .
CDR3 protein: ASSSTGTGFNEQF

J gene: TRBJ2-7
V gene: TRBV9
clone size: .
CDR3 protein: ASSLGGGTVYEQY

J gene: TRBJ1-1
V gene: TRBV18
clone size: .
CDR3 protein: ASSLRGTEAF

J gene: TRBJ2-7
V gene: TRBV15
clone size: .
CDR3 protein: ATSSFGGAYEQY

J gene: TRBJ2-3
V gene: TRBV6-5
clone size: .
CDR3 protein: ASRRTSGYTDTQY

J gene: TRBJ2-7
V gene: TRBV7-8
clone size: .
CDR3 protein: ASSPGAGGGSYEQY

J gene: TRBJ2-5
V gene: TRBV7-8
clone size: few
CDR3 protein: ASIQGGEETQY

J gene: TRBJ1-2
V gene: TRBV4-1
clone size: .
CDR3 protein: ASSQDPGQNYGYT

J gene: TRBJ1-2
V gene: TRBV19
clone size: .
CDR3 protein: ASSPDPTPTYGYT

J gene: TRBJ2-5
V gene: TRBV4-1
clone size: .
CDR3 protein: ASSQPSWETQY

J gene: TRBJ1-1
V gene: TRBV4-1
clone size: .
CDR3 protein: ASSPPNREGDTEAF

J gene: TRBJ2-7
V gene: TRBV5-1
clone size: few
CDR3 protein: ASRTGAGHEQY

J gene: TRBJ1-2
V gene: TRBV29-1
clone size: .
CDR3 protein: SVGDRPYEGYT

J gene: TRBJ1-4
V gene: TRBV9
clone size: .
CDR3 protein: ASSGRGLGTNEKLF

J gene: TRBJ2-5
V gene: TRBV6-5
clone size: few
CDR3 protein: ASSYGGRETQY

J gene: TRBJ2-3
V gene: TRBV10-3
clone size: .
CDR3 protein: AISAGGNTDTQY

J gene: TRBJ2-1
V gene: TRBV5-1
clone size: .
CDR3 protein: ASSGLAGDLNEQF

J gene: TRBJ1-1
V gene: TRBV27
clone size: .
CDR3 protein: ASSFPGGSEAF

J gene: TRBJ1-1
V gene: TRBV2
clone size: .
CDR3 protein: ASTQDTYTEAF

J gene: TRBJ2-7
V gene: TRBV18
clone size: once
CDR3 protein: ASSPNGYEQY

J gene: TRBJ1-2
V gene: TRBV9
clone size: .
CDR3 protein: ASEGGARGYT

J gene: TRBJ2-3
V gene: TRBV7-3
clone size: .
CDR3 protein: ASSLREGDTQY

J gene: TRBJ1-6
V gene: TRBV11-2
clone size: .
CDR3 protein: ASSLITYGLTYNSPLH

J gene: TRBJ1-4
V gene: TRBV2
clone size: .
CDR3 protein: ASSERQTSLKLF

J gene: TRBJ2-2
V gene: TRBV9
clone size: .
CDR3 protein: ASSVRTGSTGELF

J gene: TRBJ2-5
V gene: TRBV29-1
clone size: few
CDR3 protein: SVVSVYQETQY

J gene: TRBJ1-1
V gene: TRBV5-5
clone size: .
CDR3 protein: ASSGTGGRTEAF

J gene: TRBJ2-7
V gene: TRBV7-9
clone size: few
CDR3 protein: ASSLVEYEQY

J gene: TRBJ2-7
V gene: TRBV10-3
clone size: .
CDR3 protein: AITQGPYEQY

J gene: TRBJ2-2
V gene: TRBV6-6
clone size: .
CDR3 protein: ASSQGHHTGELF

J gene: TRBJ2-7
V gene: TRBV13
clone size: .
CDR3 protein: ASSPGPTYEHY

J gene: .
V gene: TRBV5-1
clone size: .
CDR3 protein: ASSLGTLTYEQY

J gene: TRBJ2-3
V gene: TRBV2
clone size: .
CDR3 protein: ASGSQTSTDTQY

J gene: TRBJ1-5
V gene: TRBV6-1
clone size: .
CDR3 protein: ASDQAYSNQPQH

J gene: TRBJ1-1
V gene: TRBV5-6
clone size: once
CDR3 protein: ASSFQGYPMNTEAF

J gene: TRBJ2-3
V gene: TRBV5-1
clone size: .
CDR3 protein: ASSLISGGTDTQY

J gene: TRBJ1-5
V gene: TRBV7-8
clone size: .
CDR3 protein: ASSLSSGNQPQH

J gene: TRBJ2-2
V gene: TRBV7-8
clone size: few
CDR3 protein: ASSFDRPYTGELF

J gene: TRBJ1-1
V gene: TRBV5-5
clone size: few
CDR3 protein: ASSFYRWNTEAF

J gene: TRBJ2-7
V gene: TRBV4-3
clone size: .
CDR3 protein: ASSHSDSSYEQY

J gene: TRBJ1-5
V gene: TRBV6-5
clone size: .
CDR3 protein: ASSPGTGGNQPQH

J gene: TRBJ1-5
V gene: TRBV6-6
clone size: few
CDR3 protein: ASSSWTGDLYQPQH